Given below is one T cell receptor (beta chain) in context. This entry is derived from a study of early T cells in non-severe SARS-CoV-2 infection. Looking at the study overall: Alpha and beta chains were unpaired, from unsorted whole-blood bulk RNA.

Germline-derived CDR1 and CDR2 are MNHEY and SVGEGT. V lost 8 bases, J lost 1 base, and 9 bases stayed unmatched. The CDR3 is 15 residues long. As part of library construction, unique molecular identifiers were attached to individual cDNA molecules. TCRdb recomputed calls from the 5' RACE reads with MiXCR, one row per CDR3 protein. The sample records 60,000 to 75,000 distinct CDR3 sequences, over 10% being singletons. The input for sequencing was whole blood, taken at baseline. The rearrangement joins TRBV6-2 or TRBV6-3 to TRBJ1-1; 8 nucleotides align to TRBD1. This sequence originates from an adult who was a healthcare worker with PCR-confirmed SARS-CoV-2 infection or an uninfected control (not recorded which). The CDR3 DNA reads TGTGCCAGCCGATCAGGACAGGGCGGGAACACTGAAGCTTTCTTT. Translated: CASRSGQGGNTEAFF.